The TCR beta chain under discussion was sequenced for a study of T cells expressing NK-cell markers. Study information: Most of the eight sequenced donors tested HCMV-seropositive; one tested seronegative.

TCR beta libraries carry UMIs added by 5'RACE template switching. TCRdb reanalyzed the 5' RACE reads and collapses them to one entry per CDR3 protein, without DNA. The sample's table shows 550,000 to 600,000 distinct CDR3 sequences. Germline V CDR1 and CDR2: DFQATT, SNEGSKA (reference sequence). The CDR3 covers 14 residues. The chain couples TRBV20-1 to TRBJ2-3; TCRdb picks TRBD1, but there is no DNA to check that call. This receptor was obtained from a man younger than 35 in good health. The sequenced material came from blood T cells: a sorted CD56 or NKG2C T cell subset, CD4+ or CD8+ T cells, or bulk PBMC T cells (not recorded which). The CDR3 is CSAPQGTGTDTQYF.